One sample yielded the 5 T cell receptor beta chains listed below, sequenced in a study of cytomegalovirus exposure and HLA in healthy donors. The PCR was carried out with 60 Vbeta primers and 13 Jbeta primers. The assay was immunoSEQ multiplex PCR, and TCRdb's table has in-frame clones only and misses some. Among some 140,000 clones listed, roughly 77% were seen once. Sample: PBMCs. The receptors stem from a female donor in good health and CMV-seronegative.

There are a few counts of this clone. V usage is TRBV5-1 and J usage is TRBJ2-7, with D tentatively TRBD1 (6 bases). The CDR3 length is 14 residues. The V gene lost 5 bases and the J gene lost 3 bases, with 15 bases spanning the gap. Germline CDR1 is SGHRS and CDR2 is YFSETQ. CDR3 region: CASRSGGGGYEQYF. The CDR3 nucleotides are TGCGCCAGCAGAAGCGGTGGGGGCGGCTACGAGCAGTACTTC.

The V and J genes are TRBV7-2 and TRBJ1-5; D not certain. CDR3 length: 16 residues. Trimming removed 3 bases at V and 5 bases at J, with 17 bases between. The germline gives CDR1 SGHTA, CDR2 FQGNSA. CDR3 sequence reads: CASSLFLGRSDQPQHF. The CDR3, as DNA: TGTGCCAGCAGCTTGTTTCTGGGTAGGAGCGATCAGCCCCAGCATTTT.

V gene TRBV28 combines with J gene TRBJ1-5; D is undetermined. V lost 8 bases to trimming and J lost 5 bases, with 16 bases between them. The CDR3 length is 14 residues. From germline, CDR1 is MDHEN and CDR2 SYDVKM. In DNA form, the CDR3 reads TGTGCCAGCCTTATACTCGGAGGGCATCAGCCCCAGCATTTT. It yields the protein CASLILGGHQPQHF. Full variable domain (missing parts from reference TRBV28 and TRBJ1-5): DVKVTQSSRYLVKRTGEKVFLECVQDMDHENMFWYRQDPGLGLRLIYFSYDVKMKEKGDIPEGYSVSREKKERFSLILESASTNQTSMYLCASLILGGHQPQHFGDGTRLSIL.

This clone was detected only once. This chain links TRBV7-9 with TRBJ2-7, with D possibly matching TRBD2 (6 bases). The CDR3 loop spans 14 amino acids. Germline CDR1 reads SEHNR; CDR2 reads FQNEAQ (reference sequence). Between the trimmed V and J ends, which lost 3 bases and 4 bases, there was a span of 13 bases. The CDR3 protein is CASSLGRGSYEQYF. The CDR3 DNA sequence: TGTGCCAGCAGCTTGGGGCGGGGTTCATACGAGCAGTACTTC. Variable domain in full (rest from reference TRBV7-9 and TRBJ2-7): DTGVSQNPRHKITKRGQNVTFRCDPISEHNRLYWYRQTLGQGPEFLTYFQNEAQLEKSRLLSDRFSAERPKGSFSTLEIQRTEQGDSAMYLCASSLGRGSYEQYFGPGTRLTVT.

This chain joins TRBV2 and TRBJ1-5; D remains ambiguous. The CDR3 contains 12 residues. Deletions cut 3 bases from V and 6 bases from J, with 6 bases between. Germline V gene sequence: CDR1 SNHLY, CDR2 FYNNEI. The CDR3 is CASSDRAQPQHF. CDR3 nucleotides: TGTGCCAGCAGTGATCGCGCTCAGCCCCAGCATTTT.